The 21 T cell receptor beta chains below all came from one sample that was sequenced in a study of shared clonotypes between healthy human individuals. Generated by immunoSEQ multiplex PCR, the TCRdb table keeps only in-frame clones and is missing some. The sample yields approximately 1.4 million clones, 98% seen once. The sequenced sample was naive CD4+ T cells sorted from blood. Stated subset: CD45RA+ positively selected. Source of these receptors: a man in his thirties or forties in good health.

The V and J genes are TRBV2 and TRBJ2-7; D is unclear. V lost 6 bases and J 6 bases, leaving 12 bases between the germline ends. The germline V gene has CDR1 SNHLY and CDR2 FYNNEI. This CDR3 region has 12 residues. CDR3 sequence reads: CASRVGFGEQYF. The CDR3 DNA sequence: TGTGCCAGCAGGGTAGGGTTTGGCGAGCAGTACTTC.

The chain recombines TRBV11-2 with TRBJ2-7; no clear D gene. Germline V gives CDR1 SGHAT, CDR2 FQNNGV. V lost 0 bases and J 3 bases, leaving 9 bases between the germline ends. The CDR3 contains 14 residues. The CDR3 sequence is CASSLDGPNYEQYF. DNA for the CDR3: TGTGCCAGCAGCTTAGACGGACCTAACTACGAGCAGTACTTC.

The chain employs TRBV5-4 and TRBJ1-2; 8 bases agree with TRBD1. CDR1 is SGHNT and CDR2 is YYREEE in the germline V gene (reference sequence). V was clipped by 3 bases and J by 8 bases; unmatched bases: 6. The CDR3 covers 13 residues. As DNA, the CDR3 is TGTGCCAGCAGCTCGGGACAGGTCGAAGGCTACACCTTC. This codes for CASSSGQVEGYTF.

The chain employs TRBV6-5 and TRBJ1-4; D may be TRBD1 (5 bases). V was clipped by 6 bases and J by 11 bases, with 10 bases between them. Germline V gene lookup returns CDR1 MNHEY and CDR2 SVGAGI. The CDR3 length is 11 residues. CDR3 coding DNA: TGTGCCAGCAGCCATGGGGGGAAACTGTTTTTT. Protein sequence: CASSHGGKLFF.

The CDR3 here is CASSPATGTYEQYF. DNA for the CDR3: TGCGCCAGCAGCCCGGCGACAGGGACCTACGAGCAGTACTTC. The rearrangement joins TRBV5-1 to TRBJ2-7; TRBD1 aligns across 7 bases. The V gene's germline CDR1 is SGHRS and CDR2 YFSETQ. CDR3 length: 14 amino acids. V shed 4 bases, J shed 2 bases, and the junction held 6 bases outside the gene matches.

This chain uses TRBV10-3 with TRBJ1-2, with no clear D. Trimming removed 3 bases from V and 8 bases from J, with 13 bases in between. This CDR3 is built from 13 residues. Per germline, CDR1 ENHRY and CDR2 SYGVKD. CDR3 in amino acids: CAISDGKGGGYTF. The CDR3 DNA sequence: TGTGCCATCAGTGACGGAAAGGGCGGGGGCTACACCTTC.

The V and J genes are TRBV14 and TRBJ2-3; TRBD2 matches at 11 bases. Germline V CDR1 and CDR2: SGHDN, FVKESK. There are 17 residues in the CDR3. V shed 0 bases, J shed 1 base, and the junction held 3 bases outside the gene matches. The CDR3 protein is CASSQELGLAGTDTQYF. The CDR3 nucleotides read TGTGCCAGCAGCCAAGAACTGGGACTAGCGGGCACAGATACGCAGTATTTT.

The count of this clone is one. The rearrangement uses TRBV30 and TRBJ1-3; D is unresolved. Germline V CDR1 and CDR2: GTSNPN, SVGIG (reference sequence). V was clipped by 4 bases and J by 7 bases, with 5 bases between them. CDR3 size: 10 residues. Written as DNA, the CDR3 is TGTGCCTGGATTGGGAACACCATATATTTT. Encoded protein: CAWIGNTIYF.

The gene calls are TRBV7-9 and TRBJ2-7; TRBD1 is a possible D gene (6 bases). V was trimmed by 5 bases and J by 4 bases, leaving 21 bases between them. CDR3 length: 16 amino acids. The germline gives CDR1 SEHNR, CDR2 FQNEAQ (reference sequence). The CDR3 loop is CASSRSGQGRSYEQYF. The CDR3 DNA sequence: TGTGCCAGCAGCCGAAGTGGGCAGGGGCGTAGTTACGAGCAGTACTTC.

The chain links TRBV6-6 to TRBJ1-3, with unresolved D. The V end was cut by 0 bases, the J end by 4 bases, with 7 bases between. Germline CDR1 is MNHNY and CDR2 is SVGAGI (reference sequence). This CDR3 has 14 residues. The CDR3 is CASSYSLAGNTIYF. In DNA, the CDR3 is TGTGCCAGCAGTTACTCCTTGGCCGGAAACACCATATATTTT.

The J gene is TRBJ1-4, the V gene TRBV6-1; the D gene is possibly TRBD1 (6 bases). Germline V gives CDR1 MNHNS, CDR2 SASEGT. The CDR3 extends over 13 amino acids. V lost 2 bases to trimming and J lost 8 bases, with 9 bases between them. Here the CDR3 DNA reads TGTGCCAGCAGTGAATCCAGGGGAGAAAAACTGTTTTTT. Protein sequence: CASSESRGEKLFF.

This sequence joins TRBV5-5 and TRBJ2-5; 11 bases align to TRBD1. The germline gives CDR1 SGHKS, CDR2 YYEKEE (reference sequence). V lost 4 bases, J lost 5 bases, and 7 bases stayed unmatched. This CDR3 contains 15 residues. The chain's CDR3 is CASSLGTGGYETQYF. As DNA, the CDR3 is TGTGCCAGCAGCCTGGGGACAGGGGGTTATGAGACCCAGTACTTC.

V is TRBV5-5 and J is TRBJ2-7; 7 bases match TRBD1. Germline CDR1 reads SGHKS; CDR2 reads YYEKEE (reference sequence). J lost 6 bases, V lost 7 bases, and 19 bases had no gene match. The CDR3 is made up of 16 amino acids. The CDR3 sequence: CASGPTFTDRHSEQYF. The CDR3 DNA reads TGTGCCAGCGGACCGACCTTCACGGACAGGCACAGCGAGCAGTACTTC.

The gene calls are TRBV7-2 and TRBJ2-6, with D possibly TRBD2 on 5 matching bases. Trimming took 5 bases from V and 9 from J, leaving 11 bases between them. CDR1 SGHTA and CDR2 FQGNSA come from the germline V gene. This CDR3 has 13 amino acids. The CDR3 DNA reads as TGTGCCAGCAGCGCGCCGGGAATCAACGTCCTGACTTTC. Residues: CASSAPGINVLTF. The full variable domain, completed using reference TRBV7-2 and TRBJ2-6, is GAGVSQSPSNKVTEKGKDVELRCDPISGHTALYWYRQSLGQGLEFLIYFQGNSAPDKSGLPSDRFSAERTGGSVSTLTIQRTQQEDSAVYLCASSAPGINVLTFGAGSRLTVL.

V gene TRBV5-1 combines with J gene TRBJ1-2, with 7 bases that match TRBD1. Germline-derived CDR1 and CDR2 are SGHRS and YFSETQ. The length of the CDR3 is 14 residues. The trim removed 3 bases at V and 4 bases at J, leaving 6 bases unmatched. The CDR3 DNA follows: TGCGCCAGCAGCTCTGGGGACAGATTCTATGGCTACACCTTC. It is translated as CASSSGDRFYGYTF.

This clone was recorded once. This chain uses TRBV21-1 with TRBJ1-2. TRBV21-1 has pseudogene status. There are 16 residues in the CDR3. CDR3 amino acids: CASSIGWRVANYGYTF. The CDR3 nucleotides are TGTGCCAGCAGCATTGGCTGGAGGGTTGCGAACTATGGCTACACCTTC.

This clone has a single count. The CDR3 loop is CASSWGLAASYNEQFF. The DNA for the CDR3 is TGCGCCAGCAGCTGGGGACTAGCGGCTTCATACAATGAGCAGTTCTTC. This rearrangement joins TRBV5-1 to TRBJ2-1; 11 bases fit TRBD2. CDR1 and CDR2 (germline): SGHRS, YFSETQ. V shed 3 bases and J 4 bases; nucleotides not matched to a gene: 6. CDR3 length: 16 residues.

The V gene is TRBV6-5, the J gene TRBJ2-5; the D gene is possibly TRBD2 (5 bases). Looked up from germline, CDR1 is MNHEY and CDR2 is SVGAGI. V lost 0 bases to trimming and J lost 4 bases, with 9 bases between them. The CDR3 runs 14 residues. The CDR3 region has the DNA TGTGCCAGCAGTTACTCTTGGACTTCAGAGACCCAGTACTTC. It is translated as CASSYSWTSETQYF.

The V and J genes are TRBV28 and TRBJ2-3; D not resolved. V lost 3 bases and J 7 bases, leaving 11 bases between the germline ends. The CDR3 is made up of 13 amino acids. In germline, CDR1 is MDHEN, CDR2 SYDVKM. As DNA, the CDR3 is TGTGCCAGCAGTTTTCGTTGGGCAAATACGCAGTATTTT. It yields the protein CASSFRWANTQYF. The variable domain in full, completed from reference TRBV28 and TRBJ2-3, reads DVKVTQSSRYLVKRTGEKVFLECVQDMDHENMFWYRQDPGLGLRLIYFSYDVKMKEKGDIPEGYSVSREKKERFSLILESASTNQTSMYLCASSFRWANTQYFGPGTRLTVL.

This rearrangement joins TRBV5-1 to TRBJ2-7, with D tentatively TRBD1 (5 bases). Trimming removed 0 bases at V and 1 base at J, with 14 bases between. The germline V gene has CDR1 SGHRS and CDR2 YFSETQ. There are 16 residues in the CDR3. The CDR3 DNA follows: TGCGCCAGCAGCTTGGGAGATCGGACATTGTCCTACGAGCAGTACTTC. Protein sequence: CASSLGDRTLSYEQYF.

The chain joins TRBV5-6 to TRBJ2-5; perhaps TRBD2 as D (5 bases). Germline values: CDR1 SGHDT, CDR2 YYEEEE. The CDR3 runs 15 residues. The V end lost 6 bases, the J end lost 5 bases, and 20 bases lay between the germline ends. The CDR3 region has the DNA TGTGCCAGCAATCTGAGGGTCGGAATCGACGAGACCCAGTACTTC. Translated: CASNLRVGIDETQYF. Filled out from reference TRBV5-6 and TRBJ2-5, the complete variable domain reads DAGVTQSPTHLIKTRGQQVTLRCSPKSGHDTVSWYQQALGQGPQFIFQYYEEEERQRGNFPDRFSGHQFPNYSSELNVNALLLGDSALYLCASNLRVGIDETQYFGPGTRLLVL.